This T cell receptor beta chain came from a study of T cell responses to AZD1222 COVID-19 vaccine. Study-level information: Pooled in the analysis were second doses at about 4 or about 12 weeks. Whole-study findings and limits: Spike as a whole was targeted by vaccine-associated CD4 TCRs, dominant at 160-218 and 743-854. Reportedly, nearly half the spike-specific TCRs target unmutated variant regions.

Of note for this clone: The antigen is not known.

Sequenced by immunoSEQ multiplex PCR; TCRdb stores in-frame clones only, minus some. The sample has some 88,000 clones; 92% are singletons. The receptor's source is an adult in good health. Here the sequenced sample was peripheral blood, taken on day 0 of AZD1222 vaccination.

The CDR3: CASSLAGQGLSSYNSPLHF. CDR3 nucleotide sequence: TGCGCCAGCAGCTTGGCCGGGCAGGGTCTAAGCTCCTATAATTCACCCCTCCACTTT. The chain is built from TRBV5-1 and TRBJ1-6; TRBD1 might be the D (5 bases). The CDR3 sequence is 19 residues long. Trimming took 0 bases from V and 0 from J, leaving 16 bases between them. CDR1 and CDR2 from the germline V gene are SGHRS and YFSETQ.